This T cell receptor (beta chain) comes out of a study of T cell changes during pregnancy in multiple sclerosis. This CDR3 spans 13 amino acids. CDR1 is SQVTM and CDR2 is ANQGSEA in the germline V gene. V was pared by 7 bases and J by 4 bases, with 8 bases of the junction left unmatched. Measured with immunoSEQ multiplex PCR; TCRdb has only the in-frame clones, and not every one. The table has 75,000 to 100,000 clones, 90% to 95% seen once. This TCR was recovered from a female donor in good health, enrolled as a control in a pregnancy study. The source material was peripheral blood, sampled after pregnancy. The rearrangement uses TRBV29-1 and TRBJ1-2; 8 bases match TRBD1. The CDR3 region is CSARTGWTYGYTF. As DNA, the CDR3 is TGCAGCGCCAGGACAGGGTGGACCTATGGCTACACCTTC. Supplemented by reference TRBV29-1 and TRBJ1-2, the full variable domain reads SAVISQKPSRDICQRGTSLTIQCQVDSQVTMMFWYRQQPGQSLTLIATANQGSEATYESGFVIDKFPISRPNLTFSTLTVSNMSPEDSSIYLCSARTGWTYGYTFGSGTRLTVV.